Listed below are T cell receptor beta chains from one sample, sequenced in a study of Ad26.COV2.S vaccination and SARS-CoV-2 variants. Some clones are missing from TCRdb's copy, which holds only in-frame ones; the method was immunoSEQ multiplex PCR. This sample has roughly 400,000 clones, with about 90% found just once. The material was peripheral blood, obtained in a trial of Ad26.COV2.S vaccine versus placebo. These receptors all come from a person between 18 and 65 years old who received the Ad26.COV2.S COVID-19 vaccine or a placebo. The CDR3 runs from the conserved cysteine through the conserved F or W. Fields, in order: CDR3 protein, CDR3 DNA, clone size, V gene, J gene, D gene. The D gene is left open where the match is weak. Only some rows state a clone size, as once, few, many or a class for expanded clones.

CDR3aa: CASSLDLGGGGFNEQFF
CDR3nt: TGTGCCAGCAGCTTAGATCTCGGCGGCGGGGGGTTCAATGAGCAGTTCTTC
abundance: .
v_gene: TRBV11-3
j_gene: TRBJ2-1
d_gene: TRBD2

CDR3aa: CASATFFTGQPNSPLHF
CDR3nt: TGTGCCAGCGCAACTTTCTTTACGGGACAGCCCAATTCACCCCTCCACTTT
abundance: .
v_gene: TRBV27
j_gene: TRBJ1-6
d_gene: TRBD1

CDR3aa: CASSIQAGVGNNEQFF
CDR3nt: TGTGCCAGTAGTATACAGGCAGGGGTAGGGAACAATGAGCAGTTCTTC
abundance: once
v_gene: TRBV19
j_gene: TRBJ2-1
d_gene: .

CDR3aa: CASSQEGRENTEAFF
CDR3nt: TGCGCCAGCAGCCAAGAAGGCAGGGAGAACACTGAAGCTTTCTTT
abundance: .
v_gene: TRBV4-3
j_gene: TRBJ1-1
d_gene: .

CDR3aa: CASSPRDRVGQPQHF
CDR3nt: TGTGCCAGCAGTCCCCGGGACAGGGTGGGCCAGCCCCAGCATTTT
abundance: .
v_gene: TRBV28
j_gene: TRBJ1-5
d_gene: TRBD1

CDR3aa: CASSHLTGASDEQYF
CDR3nt: TGTGCCAGCAGCCACCTTACCGGGGCGAGCGACGAGCAGTACTTC
abundance: once
v_gene: TRBV5-5
j_gene: TRBJ2-7
d_gene: .

CDR3aa: CASSPTRGARYEQYF
CDR3nt: TGTGCCAGCAGCCCCACCAGGGGGGCTCGCTACGAGCAGTACTTC
abundance: .
v_gene: TRBV14
j_gene: TRBJ2-7
d_gene: .

CDR3aa: CASSFPGGAYEQYF
CDR3nt: TGTGCCAGCAGCTTTCCAGGTGGGGCCTACGAGCAGTACTTC
abundance: .
v_gene: TRBV11-2
j_gene: TRBJ2-7
d_gene: .

CDR3aa: CASSSGGESGNQPQHF
CDR3nt: TGTGCCAGCAGTTCAGGGGGCGAATCGGGCAATCAGCCCCAGCATTTT
abundance: .
v_gene: TRBV5-4
j_gene: TRBJ1-5
d_gene: TRBD1

CDR3aa: CASSPNSGGTEAFF
CDR3nt: TGCGCCAGCAGTCCCAATTCGGGGGGCACTGAAGCTTTCTTT
abundance: .
v_gene: TRBV10-1
j_gene: TRBJ1-1
d_gene: .

CDR3aa: CASSIVDGGFYNEQFF
CDR3nt: TGTGCCAGTAGTATAGTAGACGGGGGGTTCTACAATGAGCAGTTCTTC
abundance: .
v_gene: TRBV19
j_gene: TRBJ2-1
d_gene: TRBD2

CDR3aa: CASSPLFEKLFF
CDR3nt: TGTGCCAGCTCTCCCCTATTCGAAAAACTGTTTTTT
abundance: .
v_gene: TRBV18
j_gene: TRBJ1-4
d_gene: .

CDR3aa: CASSQEMHDNEKLFF
CDR3nt: TGCGCCAGCAGCCAAGAGATGCATGATAATGAAAAACTGTTTTTT
abundance: .
v_gene: TRBV4-3
j_gene: TRBJ1-4
d_gene: .

CDR3aa: CASSGAAVSYNEQFF
CDR3nt: TGTGCCAGCAGCGGAGCGGCGGTATCCTACAATGAGCAGTTCTTC
abundance: .
v_gene: TRBV2
j_gene: TRBJ2-1
d_gene: .

CDR3aa: CASRPPGGLLDTQYF
CDR3nt: TGTGCCAGCAGACCTCCAGGGGGCCTATTGGATACGCAGTATTTT
abundance: .
v_gene: TRBV6-5
j_gene: TRBJ2-3
d_gene: TRBD1

CDR3aa: CASSEEWAYNEQFF
CDR3nt: TGCGCCAGCAGTGAGGAGTGGGCCTACAATGAGCAGTTCTTC
abundance: .
v_gene: TRBV10-1
j_gene: TRBJ2-1
d_gene: .

CDR3aa: CASSQRWTEAFF
CDR3nt: TGTGCCAGCAGCCAACGGTGGACTGAAGCTTTCTTT
abundance: .
v_gene: TRBV4-2
j_gene: TRBJ1-1
d_gene: .

CDR3aa: CASTGTGDSYEQYF
CDR3nt: TGTGCCAGCACCGGGACAGGTGACTCCTACGAGCAGTACTTC
abundance: .
v_gene: TRBV28
j_gene: TRBJ2-7
d_gene: TRBD1

CDR3aa: CASSHNGVHGYTF
CDR3nt: TGTGCCAGCAGCCACAATGGGGTCCATGGCTACACCTTC
abundance: .
v_gene: TRBV6-2/TRBV6-3
j_gene: TRBJ1-2
d_gene: .

CDR3aa: CASRRFKKGINTGELFF
CDR3nt: TGTGCCAGCAGGCGGTTTAAGAAGGGGATTAACACCGGGGAGCTGTTTTTT
abundance: .
v_gene: TRBV21-1
j_gene: TRBJ2-2
d_gene: .

CDR3aa: CASSSMTGAAFF
CDR3nt: TGTGCCAGCAGTTCTATGACAGGGGCAGCTTTCTTT
abundance: .
v_gene: TRBV12-3/TRBV12-4
j_gene: TRBJ1-1
d_gene: TRBD1

CDR3aa: CASGNNRGLSSYEQYF
CDR3nt: TGTGCCAGCGGAAACAACAGGGGGCTCAGCTCCTACGAGCAGTACTTC
abundance: .
v_gene: TRBV2
j_gene: TRBJ2-7
d_gene: TRBD1

CDR3aa: CASSQEEGRGITDTQYF
CDR3nt: TGTGCCAGCAGCCAAGAAGAGGGGAGGGGGATCACAGATACGCAGTATTTT
abundance: .
v_gene: TRBV3-1/TRBV3-2
j_gene: TRBJ2-3
d_gene: .

CDR3aa: CASSGDTEKLFF
CDR3nt: TGTGCCAGCAGTGGAGATACGGAAAAACTGTTTTTT
abundance: .
v_gene: TRBV25-1
j_gene: TRBJ1-4
d_gene: .

CDR3aa: CASRGTGDQPQHF
CDR3nt: TGTGCCAGTAGGGGGACAGGGGATCAGCCCCAGCATTTT
abundance: .
v_gene: TRBV19
j_gene: TRBJ1-5
d_gene: TRBD1

CDR3aa: CASSLWTLLGYNEQFF
CDR3nt: TGTGCCAGCAGTTTGTGGACACTACTGGGCTACAATGAGCAGTTCTTC
abundance: .
v_gene: TRBV6-5
j_gene: TRBJ2-1
d_gene: .

CDR3aa: CASSLARSGGSYEQYF
CDR3nt: TGTGCCAGCAGCTTAGCCCGGTCAGGGGGCTCCTACGAGCAGTACTTC
abundance: .
v_gene: TRBV7-8
j_gene: TRBJ2-7
d_gene: TRBD1

CDR3aa: CASSITGAFSSPLHF
CDR3nt: TGTGCCAGCAGCATCACAGGGGCATTCAGTTCACCCCTCCACTTT
abundance: few
v_gene: TRBV11-2
j_gene: TRBJ1-6
d_gene: TRBD1